The rows below give T cell receptor beta chains drawn from one sample of a study of T cell responses to AZD1222 COVID-19 vaccine. Sequenced by immunoSEQ multiplex PCR; TCRdb stores in-frame clones only, minus some. The table lists 140,000 or so clones, 88% of them singletons. The sequencing used peripheral blood, collected 28 days after the second AZD1222 dose. The source is an adult who received the AZD1222 COVID-19 vaccine. Both conserved end residues are part of each CDR3. A D gene is named only where the DNA matches it firmly. Clone size is stated in some rows and not others, as once, few, many or a class when expanded.

v_call	clone_size	d_call	j_call	cdr3_aa	cdr3_nt
TRBV3-1/TRBV3-2	-	TRBD1	TRBJ2-7	CASSLRTGPYEQYF	TGTGCCAGCAGCCTCAGGACAGGTCCCTACGAGCAGTACTTC
TRBV13	-	-	TRBJ2-7	CASSIYSGHLFSYEQYF	TGTGCCAGCAGCATATACTCCGGGCACCTCTTCTCCTACGAGCAGTACTTC
TRBV25-1	-	-	TRBJ1-2	CASSTLLGAGRYYGYTF	TGTGCCAGCAGTACTCTCCTTGGGGCAGGCAGGTACTATGGCTACACCTTC
TRBV25-1	-	TRBD2	TRBJ2-1	CASSISGVINEQFF	TGTGCCAGCAGTATCAGCGGGGTGATAAATGAGCAGTTCTTC
TRBV7-9	-	TRBD1	TRBJ1-1	CASSYGQGATEAFF	TGTGCCAGCAGCTACGGACAGGGGGCCACTGAAGCTTTCTTT
TRBV7-3	-	-	TRBJ2-7	CASSSPGKAEQYF	TGTGCCAGCAGTTCTCCAGGGAAAGCCGAGCAGTACTTC
TRBV7-9	-	TRBD2	TRBJ2-7	CASSSEAASGTYEQYF	TGTGCCAGCAGCTCTGAAGCGGCTAGCGGAACCTACGAGCAGTACTTC
TRBV4-3	-	TRBD1	TRBJ2-2	CASSQGIGGVHGELFF	TGCGCCAGCAGCCAAGGGATAGGGGGCGTTCACGGGGAGCTGTTTTTT
TRBV30	-	TRBD1	TRBJ1-1	CAWSATGGTEAFF	TGTGCCTGGAGTGCTACAGGGGGGACTGAAGCTTTCTTT
TRBV7-2	-	-	TRBJ1-2	CASSPSEGHGYTF	TGTGCCAGCAGCCCCTCGGAGGGGCACGGCTACACCTTC
TRBV29-1	-	-	TRBJ1-5	CSVGEVAPQHF	TGCAGCGTTGGGGAGGTTGCGCCCCAGCATTTT
TRBV7-3	-	-	TRBJ1-2	CASSDDTQSSYGYTF	TGTGCCAGCAGCGACGACACCCAGTCCTCCTATGGCTACACCTTC
TRBV25-1	-	TRBD1	TRBJ2-7	CASRDRGPYEQYF	TGTGCCAGCAGGGACAGGGGGCCCTACGAGCAGTACTTC
TRBV19	few	-	TRBJ1-1	CASRPIKEGPRNTEAFF	TGTGCCAGTAGGCCCATTAAGGAGGGTCCCCGTAACACTGAAGCTTTCTTT
TRBV7-2	-	TRBD2	TRBJ2-5	CASSLERGTAGETQYF	TGTGCCAGCAGCTTAGAGCGGGGGACCGCAGGGGAGACCCAGTACTTC
TRBV3-1/TRBV3-2	-	TRBD1	TRBJ1-5	CASGRDRGEQPQHF	TGTGCCAGCGGGAGGGACAGGGGAGAACAGCCCCAGCATTTT
TRBV19	-	-	TRBJ1-1	CASIIAREENTEAFF	TGTGCCAGTATCATCGCCAGAGAAGAGAACACTGAAGCTTTCTTT
TRBV9	-	-	TRBJ1-3	CASSEHTPGNTIYF	TGTGCCAGCAGCGAACATACTCCGGGAAACACCATATATTTT
TRBV19	-	-	TRBJ1-6	CASSSPASSYNSPLHF	TGTGCCAGTTCGTCCCCAGCGAGCTCCTATAATTCACCCCTCCACTTT
TRBV6-6	-	-	TRBJ2-1	CASRQGYNEQFF	TGTGCCAGCAGACAGGGTTACAATGAGCAGTTCTTC
TRBV4-1	once	-	TRBJ1-6	CASSQDWYSPLHF	TGCGCCAGCAGCCAAGATTGGTATTCACCCCTCCACTTT
TRBV2	-	TRBD2	TRBJ2-3	CASVSGGADTQYF	TGTGCCAGCGTTAGCGGGGGCGCAGATACGCAGTATTTT
TRBV5-4	-	-	TRBJ1-6	CASSPQGIYNSPLHF	TGTGCCAGCAGCCCCCAGGGAATCTATAATTCACCCCTCCACTTT
TRBV7-8	-	-	TRBJ2-5	CASSSGGQLEQETQYF	TGTGCCAGCAGTTCCGGGGGGCAGCTTGAACAAGAGACCCAGTACTTC
TRBV27	-	-	TRBJ2-3	CASTPLFNRQGYSTDTQYF	TGTGCCAGCACACCCCTCTTCAATCGCCAGGGGTATAGCACAGATACGCAGTATTTT
TRBV7-2	-	-	TRBJ1-2	CASSLVSYGYTF	TGTGCCAGCAGCTTGGTTAGCTATGGCTACACCTTC
TRBV12-5	-	-	TRBJ1-2	CASGFPPRGYTF	TGTGCTAGTGGTTTCCCACCCCGTGGCTACACCTTC
TRBV7-2	-	-	TRBJ1-6	CASSLVPDGGDSPLHF	TGTGCCAGCAGCTTAGTCCCTGATGGGGGGGATTCACCCCTCCACTTT
TRBV5-4	-	TRBD1	TRBJ2-7	CASSLQGVGEQYF	TGTGCCAGCAGCTTGCAGGGGGTCGGGGAGCAGTACTTC
TRBV28	-	-	TRBJ1-2	CASSLVGQGAGYTF	TGTGCCAGCAGTTTAGTTGGTCAGGGCGCCGGCTACACCTTC
TRBV19	-	TRBD1	TRBJ2-7	CASSISDREREQYF	TGTGCCAGTAGTATCTCAGACAGGGAGCGCGAGCAGTACTTC
TRBV6-5	-	-	TRBJ1-2	CASSLADSYGYTF	TGTGCCAGCAGCTTGGCGGATAGCTATGGCTACACCTTC
TRBV6-4	-	-	TRBJ2-1	CASKGFSNEQFF	TGTGCCAGCAAGGGGTTTTCCAATGAGCAGTTCTTC
TRBV30	-	-	TRBJ2-5	CAWGTGNPQETQYF	TGTGCCTGGGGTACAGGAAACCCCCAAGAGACCCAGTACTTC
TRBV15	-	-	TRBJ2-3	CATSVLDTTDTQYF	TGTGCCACCAGCGTGCTGGACACCACAGATACGCAGTATTTT
TRBV3-1/TRBV3-2	-	-	TRBJ2-5	CASSQSRLPSSVETQYF	TGTGCCAGCAGCCAATCGCGCCTCCCTAGTTCTGTAGAGACCCAGTACTTC
TRBV20-1	-	TRBD1	TRBJ2-3	CSASWTGASDTQYF	TGCAGTGCTAGTTGGACAGGGGCGTCAGATACGCAGTATTTT
TRBV6-5	-	TRBD1	TRBJ1-5	CASSADRAQPQHF	TGTGCCAGCAGCGCGGACAGGGCACAGCCCCAGCATTTT
TRBV6-2/TRBV6-3	few	TRBD1	TRBJ2-7	CASSLTPEQGAKKYF	TGTGCCAGCAGTTTGACCCCGGAACAGGGGGCTAAGAAGTACTTC
TRBV24-1	-	-	TRBJ2-3	CATSEVEGNRDTQYF	TGTGCCACCAGTGAAGTGGAGGGGAACAGAGATACGCAGTATTTT
TRBV29-1	-	-	TRBJ2-7	CSVAGQSLSYEQYF	TGCAGCGTTGCAGGACAGAGTTTATCCTACGAGCAGTACTTC
TRBV18	-	-	TRBJ1-4	CASSSQGVGAGEKLFF	TGTGCCAGCTCATCACAAGGTGTAGGGGCCGGGGAAAAACTGTTTTTT
TRBV10-3	-	TRBD1	TRBJ1-5	CAIGGAGGVSNQPQHF	TGTGCCATCGGAGGAGCAGGGGGAGTTAGCAATCAGCCCCAGCATTTT
TRBV9	few	TRBD1	TRBJ2-7	CASNRDSGYEQYF	TGTGCCAGCAATCGGGACAGTGGCTACGAGCAGTACTTC
TRBV27	-	TRBD2	TRBJ2-7	CASSFETAGRREQYF	TGTGCCAGCAGTTTCGAGACAGCGGGACGACGAGAGCAGTACTTC
TRBV28	-	-	TRBJ1-2	CASSTQRDGYTF	TGTGCCAGCAGTACTCAGAGGGATGGCTACACCTTC
TRBV11-2	-	-	TRBJ1-1	CASSLVEGTEAFF	TGTGCCAGCAGCTTAGTGGAGGGCACTGAAGCTTTCTTT
TRBV5-1	-	-	TRBJ2-7	CASSSADSRAYEQYF	TGCGCCAGCAGCTCGGCGGACAGCAGAGCCTACGAGCAGTACTTC
TRBV5-1	-	-	TRBJ2-5	CASSLDVQETQYF	TGCGCCAGCAGCTTGGACGTTCAAGAGACCCAGTACTTC
TRBV7-9	once	-	TRBJ1-5	CASSQGADSNQPQHF	TGTGCCAGCAGCCAGGGAGCGGATAGCAATCAGCCCCAGCATTTT
TRBV19	-	-	TRBJ2-7	CASRGSYEQYF	TGTGCCAGTAGGGGGTCCTACGAGCAGTACTTC
TRBV3-1/TRBV3-2	few	TRBD1	TRBJ1-3	CASSLPGQGVGNTIYF	TGTGCCAGCAGCCTGCCGGGACAGGGGGTTGGAAACACCATATATTTT
TRBV18	-	-	TRBJ2-7	CASSPGQDSYEQYF	TGTGCCAGCTCACCAGGGCAGGACTCCTACGAGCAGTACTTC